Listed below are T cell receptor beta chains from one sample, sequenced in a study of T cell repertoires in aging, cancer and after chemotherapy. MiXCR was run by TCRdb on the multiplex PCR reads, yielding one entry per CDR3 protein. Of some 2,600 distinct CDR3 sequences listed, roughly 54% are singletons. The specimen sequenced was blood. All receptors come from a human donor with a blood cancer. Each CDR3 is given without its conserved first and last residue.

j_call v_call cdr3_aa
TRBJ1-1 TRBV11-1 ASSLDLGRTEAF
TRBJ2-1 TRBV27 ASSLRSGVGNEQF
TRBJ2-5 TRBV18 ASSPSAGQGRQETQY
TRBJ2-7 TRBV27 ASRMDVSYEQY
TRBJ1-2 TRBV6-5 ASSEFDRDNYGYT
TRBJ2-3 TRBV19 ASSSPLRTDTQY
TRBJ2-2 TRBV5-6 ASSFRVITTGELF
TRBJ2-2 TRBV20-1 SVKFRGRAGELF
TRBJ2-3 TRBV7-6 ASSRGGGTDTQY
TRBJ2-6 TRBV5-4 ASSPGAPGANVLT
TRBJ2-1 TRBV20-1 SARLNEQF
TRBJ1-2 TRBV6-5 ASSGPGSRSGYT
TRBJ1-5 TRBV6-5 ASSSQGGQPQH
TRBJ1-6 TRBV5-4 ASSYQGMPLH
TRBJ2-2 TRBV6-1 ASSAGGLAAFRYTGELF
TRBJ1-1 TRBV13 ASSSLKTGTEGF
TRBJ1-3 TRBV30 AWIPTGALSGNTIY
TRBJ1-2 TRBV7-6 ASSPSWMGGYT
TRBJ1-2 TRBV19 ASRIGTAYGYT
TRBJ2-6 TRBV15 ATSRDRGAGANVLT
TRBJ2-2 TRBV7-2 ASSVEGTGELF
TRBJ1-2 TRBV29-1 SVAGGRGGEEYGYT
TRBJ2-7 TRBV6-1 ASRGRRGTDPLGASYEQY
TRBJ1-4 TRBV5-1 ASSWDSQTNEKLF
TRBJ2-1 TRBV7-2 APQMVYEYNEQF
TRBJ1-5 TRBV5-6 ASSLAGAGTNQPQH
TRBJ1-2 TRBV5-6 ASSPGEGSYGYT
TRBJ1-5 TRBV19 ASSQETGGAGNQPQH
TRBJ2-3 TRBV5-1 ASSSELGRVSTDTQY
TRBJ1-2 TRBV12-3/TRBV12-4 ASSYGRTAANYGYT
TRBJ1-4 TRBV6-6 ASRRGGALNEKLF
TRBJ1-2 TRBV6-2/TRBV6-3 ASSYPKFVVTNYGYT
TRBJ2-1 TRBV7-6 ASSKGKSEQF
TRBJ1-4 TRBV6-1 ASTRRGTGGGKLF
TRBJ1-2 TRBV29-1 SVHYYGYT
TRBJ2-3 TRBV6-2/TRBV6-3 ASSTRGSTDTQY
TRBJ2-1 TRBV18 ASSSGGPLYNEQF
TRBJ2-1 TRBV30 ACIFRGSNNEQF
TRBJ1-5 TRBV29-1 SVGSGNQPQH
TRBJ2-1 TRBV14 ASSTGTNRNEQF
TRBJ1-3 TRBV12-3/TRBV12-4 ASRAGKQGLSGNTIY
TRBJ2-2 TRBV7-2 ASSVDGYTGELF
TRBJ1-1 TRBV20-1 SAKTGATEAF
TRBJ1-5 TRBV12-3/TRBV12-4 ASSPRTGAVGNQPQH
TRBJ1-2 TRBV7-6 ASSSGYRTGGNYGYT
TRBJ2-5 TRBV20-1 SAEGGGGTPWEETQY
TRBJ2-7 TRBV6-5 AISESGGGSWEQY
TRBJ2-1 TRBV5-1 ASSLALAGAKDNEQF
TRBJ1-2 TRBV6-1 ASSVEDRNYGYT
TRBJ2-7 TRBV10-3 ASSFGTGGSYEQY
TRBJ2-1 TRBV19 ASRAGTAWPNEQF
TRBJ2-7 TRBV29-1 SVELGQVKYEQY
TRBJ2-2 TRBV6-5 ASSHGGNTGELF
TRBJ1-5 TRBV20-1 SARDLRGLPLQPQH